This T cell receptor (beta chain) was profiled in a study of shared clonotypes between healthy human individuals. CDR3 size: 16 residues. The V end lost 3 bases, the J end lost 0 bases, and 14 bases lay between the germline ends. Germline assignment: CDR1 SGHVS and CDR2 FQNEAQ. Authors' data handling: Junction-only sequences without quality scores came from ImmunoSEQ, so filtering differed. Using immunoSEQ multiplex PCR, the repertoire was profiled, and TCRdb retains in-frame clones only, with some absent. V, J and clone size were drawn from that table, and D and trimming were deduced from the DNA. The sample includes roughly 600,000 clones, roughly 98% of them seen just once. As defined, naive CD8 cells were CD45RO-negative and positively selected for CCR7, with terminally differentiated effector memory CD45RA+ cells excluded. All participating donors were Caucasian adults from Nashville, Tennessee.

The sequencing input was naive CD8+ T cells sorted from blood. The receptor was isolated from a man aged 30 to 45 in good health. This sequence joins TRBV7-8 and TRBJ1-1; possibly TRBD1 for D (5 bases). DNA for the CDR3: TGTGCCAGCAGCTTCTTCGGGGCAGCTATGAACACTGAAGCTTTCTTT. This encodes CASSFFGAAMNTEAFF. Full variable domain (rest looked up from reference TRBV7-8 and TRBJ1-1): GAGVSQSPRYKVAKRGQDVALRCDPISGHVSLFWYQQALGQGPEFLTYFQNEAQLDKSGLPSDRFFAERPEGSVSTLKIQRTQQEDSAVYLCASSFFGAAMNTEAFFGQGTRLTVV.